This T cell receptor (beta chain) derives from a study of T cell changes during pregnancy in multiple sclerosis. V trimming: 3 bases; J trimming: 6 bases; junction bases outside the gene matches: 7. The germline V gene encodes CDR1 MNHEY and CDR2 SVGAGI. This CDR3 contains 14 residues. The method was immunoSEQ multiplex PCR; TCRdb's version includes in-frame clones alone and lacks a portion of them. The sample has around 36,000 clones; roughly nine tenths are singletons. The clonotype was recovered from a female donor with multiple sclerosis, enrolled in a pregnancy study. The V call is TRBV6-5, the J call TRBJ2-5; 7 bases fit TRBD2. Here the sequenced sample was peripheral blood, taken before pregnancy. As DNA, the CDR3 is TGTGCCAGCAGTTATAGCGGGTTGCGACAGACCCAGTACTTC. Translating it yields CASSYSGLRQTQYF.